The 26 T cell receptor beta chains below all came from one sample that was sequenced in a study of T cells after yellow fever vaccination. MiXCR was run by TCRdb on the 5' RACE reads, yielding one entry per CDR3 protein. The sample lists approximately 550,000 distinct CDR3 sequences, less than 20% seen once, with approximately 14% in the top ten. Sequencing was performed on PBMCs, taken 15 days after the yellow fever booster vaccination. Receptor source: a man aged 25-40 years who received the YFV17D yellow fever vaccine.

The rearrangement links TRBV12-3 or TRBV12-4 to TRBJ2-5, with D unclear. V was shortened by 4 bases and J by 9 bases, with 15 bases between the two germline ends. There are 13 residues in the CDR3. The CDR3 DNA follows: TGTGCCAGCAGTTCCGGTGGGTTGAAGCCCCAGTACTTC. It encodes CASSSGGLKPQYF.

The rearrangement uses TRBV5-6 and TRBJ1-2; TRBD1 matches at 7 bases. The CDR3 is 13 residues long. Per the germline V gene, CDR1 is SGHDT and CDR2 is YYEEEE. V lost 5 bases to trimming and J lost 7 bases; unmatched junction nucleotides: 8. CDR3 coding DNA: TGTGCCAGCAGGCCCGACAGGGTCGGTGGCTACACCTTC. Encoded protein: CASRPDRVGGYTF.

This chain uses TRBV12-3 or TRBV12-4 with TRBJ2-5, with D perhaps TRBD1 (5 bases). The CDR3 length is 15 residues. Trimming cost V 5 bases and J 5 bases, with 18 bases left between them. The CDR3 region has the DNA TGTGCCAGCAGTCCGTGGACAAGCCCTCGGGAGACCCAGTACTTC. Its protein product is CASSPWTSPRETQYF.

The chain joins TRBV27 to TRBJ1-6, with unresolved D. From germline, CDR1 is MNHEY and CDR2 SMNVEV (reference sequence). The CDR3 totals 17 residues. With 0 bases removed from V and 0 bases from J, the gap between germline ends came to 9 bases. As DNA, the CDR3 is TGTGCCAGCAGTTTATCTCAACGGAGCTCCTATAATTCACCCCTCCACTTT. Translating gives CASSLSQRSSYNSPLHF.

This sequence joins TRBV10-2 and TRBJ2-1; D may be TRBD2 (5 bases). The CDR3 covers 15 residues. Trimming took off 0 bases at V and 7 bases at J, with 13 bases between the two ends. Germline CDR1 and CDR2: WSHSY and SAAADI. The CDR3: CASSESAGQPNEQFF. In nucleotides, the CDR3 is TGCGCCAGCAGTGAGTCGGCGGGCCAGCCGAATGAGCAGTTCTTC.

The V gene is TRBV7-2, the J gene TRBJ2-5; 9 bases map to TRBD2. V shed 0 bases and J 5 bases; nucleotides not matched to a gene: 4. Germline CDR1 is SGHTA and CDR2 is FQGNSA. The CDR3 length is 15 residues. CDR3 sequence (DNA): TGTGCCAGCAGCTTAGCTAGCGGGAGTCTGGAGACCCAGTACTTC. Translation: CASSLASGSLETQYF.

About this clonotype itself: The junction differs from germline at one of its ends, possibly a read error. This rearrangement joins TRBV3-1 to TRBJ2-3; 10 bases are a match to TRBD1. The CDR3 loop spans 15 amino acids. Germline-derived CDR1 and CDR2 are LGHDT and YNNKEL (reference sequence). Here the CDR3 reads CASSEEGQGLDTQYF. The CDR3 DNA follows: TGTGCCAGCAGCGAAGAGGGACAGGGGTTGGATACGCAGTATTTT.

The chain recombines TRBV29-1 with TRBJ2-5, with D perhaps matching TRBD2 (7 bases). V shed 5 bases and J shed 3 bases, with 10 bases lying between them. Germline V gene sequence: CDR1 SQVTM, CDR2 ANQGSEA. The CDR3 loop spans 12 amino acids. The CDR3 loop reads CSVLGGEETQYF. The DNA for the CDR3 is TGCAGCGTTTTAGGGGGGGAAGAGACCCAGTACTTC.

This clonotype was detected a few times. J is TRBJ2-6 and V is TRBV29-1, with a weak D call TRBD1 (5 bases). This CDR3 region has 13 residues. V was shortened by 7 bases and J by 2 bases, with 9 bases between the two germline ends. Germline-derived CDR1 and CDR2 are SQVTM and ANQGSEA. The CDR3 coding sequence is TGCAGCGCCCTAGGGGCTGGGGCCAACGTCCTGACTTTC. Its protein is CSALGAGANVLTF.

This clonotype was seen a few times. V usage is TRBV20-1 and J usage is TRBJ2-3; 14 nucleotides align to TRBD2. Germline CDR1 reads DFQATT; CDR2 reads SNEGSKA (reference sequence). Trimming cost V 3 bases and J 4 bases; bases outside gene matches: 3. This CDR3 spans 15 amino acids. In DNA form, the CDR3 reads TGCAGTGCTAGTTCGGGACTAGCGGGAGCAGATACGCAGTATTTT. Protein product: CSASSGLAGADTQYF.

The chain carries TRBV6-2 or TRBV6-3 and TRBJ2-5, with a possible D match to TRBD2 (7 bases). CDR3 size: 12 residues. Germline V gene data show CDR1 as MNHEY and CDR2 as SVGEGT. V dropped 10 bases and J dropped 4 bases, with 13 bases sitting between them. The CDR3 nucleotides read TGTGCCACCCGCGGGGGCGGAGAGACCCAGTACTTC. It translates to CATRGGGETQYF.

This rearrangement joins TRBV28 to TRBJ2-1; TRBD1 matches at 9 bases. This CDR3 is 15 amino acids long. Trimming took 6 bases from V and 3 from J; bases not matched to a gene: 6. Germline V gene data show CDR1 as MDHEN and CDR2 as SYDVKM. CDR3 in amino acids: CASRPQGAGYNEQFF. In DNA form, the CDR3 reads TGTGCCAGCAGACCACAGGGGGCTGGCTACAATGAGCAGTTCTTC.

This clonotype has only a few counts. The chain's CDR3 is CSVDSASGKLQETQYF. The CDR3 DNA reads as TGCAGCGTTGATTCGGCGAGCGGGAAACTCCAAGAGACCCAGTACTTC. The chain carries TRBV29-1 and TRBJ2-5; 7 positions agree with TRBD2. The V gene end was trimmed by 3 bases and the J gene end by 1 base; junction bases not matched to a gene: 11. CDR1 SQVTM and CDR2 ANQGSEA come from the germline V gene. The CDR3 contains 16 residues.

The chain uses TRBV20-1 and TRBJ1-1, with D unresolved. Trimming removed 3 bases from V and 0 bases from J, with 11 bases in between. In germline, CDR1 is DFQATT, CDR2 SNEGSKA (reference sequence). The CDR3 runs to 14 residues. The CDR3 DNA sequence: TGCAGTGCTAGCCGGGAAATACTGAACACTGAAGCTTTCTTT. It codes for CSASREILNTEAFF.

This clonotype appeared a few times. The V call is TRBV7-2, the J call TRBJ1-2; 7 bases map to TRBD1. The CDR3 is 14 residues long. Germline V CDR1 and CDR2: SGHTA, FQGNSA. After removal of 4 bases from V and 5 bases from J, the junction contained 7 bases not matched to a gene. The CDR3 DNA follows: TGTGCCAGCAGCTACACAGGGGAGGCGTATGGCTACACCTTC. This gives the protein CASSYTGEAYGYTF.

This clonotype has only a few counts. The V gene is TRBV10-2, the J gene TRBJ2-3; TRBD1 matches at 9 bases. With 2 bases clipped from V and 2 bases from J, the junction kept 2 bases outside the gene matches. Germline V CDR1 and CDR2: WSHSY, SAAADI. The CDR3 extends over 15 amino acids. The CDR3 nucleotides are TGCGCCAGCAGTGAGGGGACAGGGCCCACAGATACGCAGTATTTT. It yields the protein CASSEGTGPTDTQYF.

The CDR3 nucleotides are TGCAGCGTTGAAGACAGGCGGGCAGATACGCAGTATTTT. It translates to CSVEDRRADTQYF. The gene calls are TRBV29-1 and TRBJ2-3; the D gene is possibly TRBD2 (5 bases). There are 13 residues in the CDR3. The germline V gene has CDR1 SQVTM and CDR2 ANQGSEA. V lost 0 bases to trimming and J lost 4 bases, with 8 bases between them.

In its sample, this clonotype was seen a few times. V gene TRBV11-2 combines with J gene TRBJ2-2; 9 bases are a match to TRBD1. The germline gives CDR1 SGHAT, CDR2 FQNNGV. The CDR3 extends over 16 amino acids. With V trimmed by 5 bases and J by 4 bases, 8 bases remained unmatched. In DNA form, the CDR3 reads TGTGCCAGCAGCAGCTGGACAGGGGATTTCACCGGGGAGCTGTTTTTT. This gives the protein CASSSWTGDFTGELFF.

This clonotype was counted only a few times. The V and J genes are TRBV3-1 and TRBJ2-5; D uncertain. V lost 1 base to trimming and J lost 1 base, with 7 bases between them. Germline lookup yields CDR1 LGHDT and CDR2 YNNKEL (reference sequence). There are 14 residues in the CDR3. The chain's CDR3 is CASSQGILQETQYF. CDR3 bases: TGTGCCAGCAGCCAAGGCATACTCCAAGAGACCCAGTACTTC.

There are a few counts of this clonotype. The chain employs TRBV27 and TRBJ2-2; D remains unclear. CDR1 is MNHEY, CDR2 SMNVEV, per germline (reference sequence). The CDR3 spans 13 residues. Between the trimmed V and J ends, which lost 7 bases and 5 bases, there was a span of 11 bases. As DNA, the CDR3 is TGTGCCAGCACCAGTGGGCGGACCGGGGAGCTGTTTTTT. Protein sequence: CASTSGRTGELFF.

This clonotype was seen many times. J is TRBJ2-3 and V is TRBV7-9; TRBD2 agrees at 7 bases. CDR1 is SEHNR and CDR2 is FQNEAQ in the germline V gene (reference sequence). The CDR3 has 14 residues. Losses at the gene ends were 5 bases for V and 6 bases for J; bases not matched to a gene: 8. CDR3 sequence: CASSRAGPTDTQYF. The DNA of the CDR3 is TGTGCCAGCAGCCGAGCGGGACCTACGGATACGCAGTATTTT.

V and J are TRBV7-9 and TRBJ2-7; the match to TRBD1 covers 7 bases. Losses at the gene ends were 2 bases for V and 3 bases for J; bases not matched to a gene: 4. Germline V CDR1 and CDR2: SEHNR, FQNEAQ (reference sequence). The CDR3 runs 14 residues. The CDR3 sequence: CASSLNTGVYEQYF. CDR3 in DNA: TGTGCCAGCAGCTTAAACACAGGGGTCTACGAGCAGTACTTC.

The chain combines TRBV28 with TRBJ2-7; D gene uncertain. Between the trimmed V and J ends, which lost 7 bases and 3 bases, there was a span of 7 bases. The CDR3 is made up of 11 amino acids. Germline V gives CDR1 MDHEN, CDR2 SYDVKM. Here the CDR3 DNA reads TGTGCCAGCACCCAATTCTACGAGCAGTACTTC. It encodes CASTQFYEQYF.

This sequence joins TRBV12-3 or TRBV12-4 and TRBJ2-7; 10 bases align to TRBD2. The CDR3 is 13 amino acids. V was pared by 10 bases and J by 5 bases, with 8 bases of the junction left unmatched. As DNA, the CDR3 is TGTGCCACCTCCTTAGCGGGAGGTCACGAGCAGTACTTC. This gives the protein CATSLAGGHEQYF.

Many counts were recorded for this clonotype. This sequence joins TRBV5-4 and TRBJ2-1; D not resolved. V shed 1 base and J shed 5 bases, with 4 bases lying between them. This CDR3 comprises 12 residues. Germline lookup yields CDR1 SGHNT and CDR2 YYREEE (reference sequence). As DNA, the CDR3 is TGTGCCAGCAGCTTGACCCACAATGAGCAGTTCTTC. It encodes CASSLTHNEQFF.

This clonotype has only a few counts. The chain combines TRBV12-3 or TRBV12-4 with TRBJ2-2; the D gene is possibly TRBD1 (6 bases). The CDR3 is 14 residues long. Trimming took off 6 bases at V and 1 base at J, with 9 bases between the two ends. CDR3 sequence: CASRQGQNTGELFF. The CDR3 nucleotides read TGTGCCAGCAGACAGGGACAGAACACCGGGGAGCTGTTTTTT.